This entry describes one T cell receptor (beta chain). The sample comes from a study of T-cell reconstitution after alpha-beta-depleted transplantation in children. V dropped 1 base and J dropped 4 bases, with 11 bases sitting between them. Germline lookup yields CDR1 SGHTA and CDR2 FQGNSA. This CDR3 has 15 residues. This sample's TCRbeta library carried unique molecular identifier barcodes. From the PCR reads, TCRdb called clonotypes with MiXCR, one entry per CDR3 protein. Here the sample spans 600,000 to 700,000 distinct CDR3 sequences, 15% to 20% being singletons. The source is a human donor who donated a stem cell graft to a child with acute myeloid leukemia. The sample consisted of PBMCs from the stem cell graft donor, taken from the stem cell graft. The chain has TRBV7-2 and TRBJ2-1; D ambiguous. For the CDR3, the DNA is TGTGCCAGCAGCTTAGAGTGGCAGACGTACAATGAGCAGTTCTTC. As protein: CASSLEWQTYNEQFF.